The 25 T cell receptor beta chains reported below all come from one sample, sequenced in a study of breast tumors, draining lymph nodes, adjacent tissues. TCRdb passed the multiplex PCR reads through MiXCR, listing each CDR3 protein once. The table lists 33,000 or so distinct CDR3 sequences, roughly 69% of them singletons, with over 15% in the top ten. Sequenced material: breast tumor tissue. These receptors all stem from a female donor with breast cancer. Some clones in this sample may be carry-over from other donors' samples.

This clonotype was seen a single time. This sequence joins TRBV4-1 and TRBJ1-6; D unclear. The CDR3 length is 17 residues. V lost 0 bases and J 0 bases, leaving 9 bases between the germline ends. Germline CDR1 MGHRA, CDR2 YSYEKL. The CDR3 is CASSQDRWSSYNSPLHF. Here the CDR3 DNA reads TGCGCCAGCAGCCAAGATAGGTGGAGCTCCTATAATTCACCCCTCCACTTT.

Ten or more counts support this clonotype. V is TRBV6-2 or TRBV6-3 and J is TRBJ1-6, with D perhaps matching TRBD1 (6 bases). Trimming pared 3 bases from V and 7 bases from J, leaving 19 bases between. Germline V CDR1 and CDR2: MNHEY, SVGEGT. The CDR3 is 17 amino acids. Here the CDR3 DNA reads TGTGCCAGCAGTTATATGGGGGCGGCCAACAACAATTCACCCCTCCACTTT. Residues: CASSYMGAANNNSPLHF.

This clonotype has a count of ten or more. Possible read error: a much larger clone is one base away. This sequence joins TRBV7-2 and TRBJ1-4; D unresolved. Germline CDR1 SGHTA, CDR2 FQGNSA. The CDR3 contains 13 residues. CDR3 in amino acids: CASSFATSEKLFF. As DNA, the CDR3 is TGTGCCAGCAGCTTTGCAACTAGTGAAAAACTGTTTTTT. The full variable domain, with the rest looked up from reference TRBV7-2 and TRBJ1-4, is GAGVSQSPSNKVTEKGKDVELRCDPISGHTALYWYRQSLGQGLEFLIYFQGNSAPDKSGLPSDRFSAERTGGSVSTLTIQRTQQEDSAVYLCASSFATSEKLFFGSGTQLSVL.

The chain combines TRBV5-6 with TRBJ2-7; possibly TRBD1 for D (6 bases). The germline V and J ends were trimmed by 6 bases and 6 bases, with 19 bases remaining between them. This CDR3 region has 14 residues. The germline gives CDR1 SGHDT, CDR2 YYEEEE. The CDR3, as DNA: TGTGCCAGCACCTCCGCATTACAGGGTTCCGAGCAGTACGTC. It codes for CASTSALQGSEQYV.

This clonotype is labeled medium-sized. The CDR3 DNA reads TGTGCCAGCAGCCTCCCCAATTCACCCCTCCACTTT. Its protein is CASSLPNSPLHF. The chain employs TRBV7-9 and TRBJ1-6, with D unclear. This CDR3 comprises 12 residues. Germline V gene sequence: CDR1 SEHNR, CDR2 FQNEAQ (reference sequence). V was pared by 5 bases and J by 7 bases, with 6 bases between.

The V call is TRBV2, the J call TRBJ2-1; D is perhaps TRBD2 (5 bases). The germline CDR1 and CDR2 sequences are SNHLY and FYNNEI. This CDR3 has 13 residues. Between the trimmed V and J ends, which lost 6 bases and 5 bases, there was a span of 11 bases. CDR3 nucleotide sequence: TGTGCCAGCAGCTCGGGGTTCAACAATGAGCAGTTCTTC. It yields the protein CASSSGFNNEQFF. The full variable domain, its missing parts supplied by reference TRBV2 and TRBJ2-1, is EPEVTQTPSHQVTQMGQEVILRCVPISNHLYFYWYRQILGQKVEFLVSFYNNEISEKSEIFDDQFSVERPDGSNFTLKIRSTKLEDSAMYFCASSSGFNNEQFFGPGTRLTVL.

V and J are TRBV6-2 or TRBV6-3 and TRBJ1-2; TRBD1 aligns across 8 bases. The CDR3 contains 16 residues. J gave up 3 bases and V 2 bases, and 8 bases lay outside the gene matches. CDR1 and CDR2 from the germline V gene are MNHEY and SVGEGT. CDR3 DNA: TGTGCCAGCAGTTACGGCGGGGGACAGGCTGACTATGGCTACACCTTC. Protein product: CASSYGGGQADYGYTF.

V is TRBV20-1 and J is TRBJ2-2; 15 nucleotides agree with TRBD2. The V and J ends lost 4 bases and 8 bases, in that order; junction bases with no gene match: 5. In germline, CDR1 is DFQATT, CDR2 SNEGSKA (reference sequence). This CDR3 is 15 amino acids long. CDR3 in DNA: TGCAGTGCTATGTGGACTAGCGGGAGGGCTGGGGAGCTGTTTTTT. Translated: CSAMWTSGRAGELFF.

In this sample, this clonotype turned up many times. The chain is built from TRBV18 and TRBJ2-3, with 10 positions matching TRBD2. The trim removed 2 bases at V and 5 bases at J, leaving 4 bases unmatched. CDR1 KGHSH and CDR2 LQKENI come from the germline V gene. This CDR3 is 15 amino acids long. DNA of the CDR3: TGTGCCAGCTCACCAACTAGCGGGGCGGGAGATACGCAGTATTTT. It yields the protein CASSPTSGAGDTQYF.

The J gene is TRBJ1-2, the V gene TRBV2, with TRBD1 as a possible D gene (6 bases). In germline, CDR1 is SNHLY, CDR2 FYNNEI. The V and J ends lost 5 bases and 3 bases respectively, with 16 bases between them. The CDR3 totals 15 residues. CDR3 coding DNA: TGTGCCAGCAGTTTAGACAGGCAGGGCTACTATGGCTACACCTTC. Encoded protein: CASSLDRQGYYGYTF.

The V call is TRBV10-2, the J call TRBJ1-1; D call uncertain. Germline values: CDR1 WSHSY, CDR2 SAAADI. Trimming cost V 4 bases and J 4 bases, with 7 bases left between them. The CDR3 covers 12 residues. CDR3 protein: CASSAAGTEAFF. The CDR3 DNA follows: TGCGCCAGCAGTGCAGCGGGCACTGAAGCTTTCTTT.

This clonotype was seen at least ten times. A much larger clonotype is one base distant, so this may be a read error. The chain's CDR3 is CASNYPTTTNEKLFF. The CDR3 bases are TGTGCCAGCAACTACCCGACAACAACTAATGAAAAACTGTTTTTT. This chain uses TRBV7-9 with TRBJ1-4; D gene unclear. CDR1 and CDR2 (germline): SEHNR, FQNEAQ (reference sequence). Trimming pared 7 bases from V and 0 bases from J, leaving 12 bases between. This CDR3 region has 15 residues.

The genes are TRBV20-1 and TRBJ2-5; 16 bases align to TRBD2. V gave up 5 bases and J gave up 4 bases; unmatched junction bases: 10. Looked up from germline, CDR1 is DFQATT and CDR2 is SNEGSKA (reference sequence). There are 17 residues in the CDR3. CDR3 in amino acids: CSALKGLAGGDGETQYF. CDR3 coding DNA: TGCAGTGCTTTGAAGGGACTAGCGGGGGGGGACGGAGAGACCCAGTACTTC.

This chain links TRBV6-9 with TRBJ2-5; 7 bases fit TRBD2. The germline V gene has CDR1 MNHGY and CDR2 SVAAGI. The CDR3 totals 14 residues. J lost 5 bases, V lost 3 bases, and 6 bases had no gene match. CDR3 nucleotide sequence: TGTGCCAGCAGTTACGGGGGGTTCATGGAGACCCAGTACTTC. This sequence encodes CASSYGGFMETQYF.

Regarding this clonotype: The junction does not match germline at one end; this may be a read error. The genes are TRBV5-5 and TRBJ2-2; 12 bases fit TRBD1. This CDR3 spans 14 amino acids. The germline V gene encodes CDR1 SGHKS and CDR2 YYEKEE (reference sequence). The chain's CDR3 is CASSGGQGAREQFF. The CDR3, as DNA: TGTGCCAGCAGCGGGGGACAGGGGGCGCGGGAGCAGTTTTTT. Full variable domain (missing parts from reference TRBV5-5 and TRBJ2-2): DAGVTQSPTHLIKTRGQQVTLRCSPISGHKSVSWYQQVLGQGPQFIFQYYEKEERGRGNFPDRFSARQFPNYSSELNVNALLLGDSALYLCASSGGQGAREQFFGEGSRLTVL.

This clonotype is medium-sized within its sample. The chain links TRBV13 to TRBJ2-7, with 7 bases identical to TRBD1. After removal of 5 bases from V and 5 bases from J, the junction contained 12 bases not matched to a gene. Germline V lookup: CDR1 PRHDT, CDR2 FYEKMQ (reference sequence). This CDR3 is 15 amino acids long. For the CDR3, the DNA is TGTGCCAGCAGCCCCACCCGGACAGGCTGGAACGAGCAGTACTTC. This gives the protein CASSPTRTGWNEQYF. The full variable domain, rest sourced from reference TRBV13 and TRBJ2-7, is AAGVIQSPRHLIKEKRETATLKCYPIPRHDTVYWYQQGPGQDPQFLISFYEKMQSDKGSIPDRFSAQQFSDYHSELNMSSLELGDSALYFCASSPTRTGWNEQYFGPGTRLTVT.

This clonotype was counted many times. A much larger clone differs by one base, so this may be a read error. This rearrangement joins TRBV9 to TRBJ2-1; TRBD1 aligns across 10 bases. Germline CDR1 reads SGDLS; CDR2 reads YYNGEE. This CDR3 spans 14 amino acids. The CDR3 is CASKGQGSINEQSF. CDR3 nucleotide sequence: TGTGCCAGTAAGGGACAGGGGAGTATCAATGAGCAGTCCTTC.

This clonotype was observed many times. This rearrangement joins TRBV4-3 to TRBJ1-2; D perhaps matches TRBD1 (5 bases). Trimming took off 1 base at V and 6 bases at J, with 9 bases between the two ends. Per germline, CDR1 LGHNA and CDR2 YSLEER. The CDR3 covers 13 residues. CDR3 region: CASSQVGGNGYTF. The CDR3 bases are TGCGCCAGCAGCCAAGTGGGGGGGAATGGCTACACCTTC.

This clonotype was counted only a few times. Given a much more abundant clone one base away, this may be a read error. V gene TRBV5-1 combines with J gene TRBJ2-4; D not certain. Germline V gives CDR1 SGHRS, CDR2 YFSETQ. The CDR3 has 12 amino acids. The CDR3 loop reads CASSSDGNVQYF. In nucleotides, the CDR3 is TGCGCCAGCAGCTCGGACGGAAACGTTCAGTACTTC.

V usage is TRBV2 and J usage is TRBJ2-1; D call uncertain. The CDR3 runs to 12 residues. Trimming pared 6 bases from V and 11 bases from J, leaving 14 bases between. Germline V gives CDR1 SNHLY, CDR2 FYNNEI. This CDR3 reads CASRGGGAKQFF. CDR3 in DNA: TGTGCCAGCAGGGGCGGCGGAGCGAAGCAGTTCTTC.

The genes are TRBV20-1 and TRBJ2-5; D possibly corresponds to TRBD1 (7 bases). CDR1 DFQATT and CDR2 SNEGSKA come from the germline V gene (reference sequence). V lost 5 bases and J lost 4, with 26 bases in between. CDR3 length: 17 residues. CDR3 residues: CSAPPSERSPGGETQYF. CDR3 nucleotides: TGCAGTGCTCCTCCTAGCGAGAGGTCCCCAGGGGGAGAGACCCAGTACTTC.

This clonotype was found many times. The chain employs TRBV24-1 and TRBJ2-7; D is unresolved. This CDR3 contains 11 residues. Germline loops: CDR1 KGHDR, CDR2 SFDVKD. Trimming cost V 4 bases and J 3 bases, with 3 bases left between them. In nucleotides, the CDR3 is TGTGCCACCAGTGAGGGCTACGAGCAGTACTTC. Its protein is CATSEGYEQYF.

CDR3 coding DNA: TGTGCCAGCAGCGTAGTGTTAGGAACAGACTATGGCTACACCTTC. Its protein product is CASSVVLGTDYGYTF. The chain carries TRBV9 and TRBJ1-2, with D uncertain. Germline V gives CDR1 SGDLS, CDR2 YYNGEE. CDR3 size: 15 residues. Trimming took 0 bases from V and 3 from J, leaving 12 bases between them.

This clonotype was observed a single time. Germline is not matched at one junction end, which may reflect a read error. The chain couples TRBV10-3 to TRBJ1-3; 8 bases fit TRBD1. In germline, CDR1 is ENHRY, CDR2 SYGVKD. The CDR3 is 16 amino acids. The DNA for the CDR3 is TGCGCCATCAGTGAGTCAGGACAGGGCTCTGGAAACACCATATATTTT. Translated, it gives CAISESGQGSGNTIYF.

In this sample, this clonotype turned up many times. DNA for the CDR3: TGTGCCAGCAGCCAAAGCGGGGTAGCGGGAGGCAATGAGCAGTTCTTC. Protein: CASSQSGVAGGNEQFF. This sequence joins TRBV4-2 and TRBJ2-1; 10 bases align to TRBD2. With V trimmed by 2 bases and J by 6 bases, 7 bases remained unmatched. CDR3 length equals 16 residues. Per the germline V gene, CDR1 is LGHNA and CDR2 is YNFKEQ.